This T cell receptor (beta chain) was sequenced in a study of quantifying T cell responses using KT2 cells. Study at large: RNA was reverse transcribed with TCR alpha and beta constant-region primers. Findings and caveats of the study: Even the lowest spike-in, about one KT2 cell per 100,000 PBMC, yielded detectable KT2 sequences.

The cDNA 3' end received a ligated oligonucleotide with a UMI. The first PCR ran 4 to 5 cycles with an equimolar RC1.1 and RC1.2 beta primer mix. MiXCR, run by TCRdb on the UMI-ligation and nested PCR reads, gives a single entry per CDR3 protein. This table holds 39,000 or so distinct CDR3 sequences, about 15% found once. Trimming pared 0 bases from V and 10 bases from J, leaving 12 bases between. Looked up from germline, CDR1 is DFQATT and CDR2 is SNEGSKA (reference sequence). The CDR3 contains 12 residues. In its sample, this clonotype was seen a few times. Its cognate antigen is unknown. Sequencing was carried out using PBMCs spiked with cells of the T cell clone KT2. This receptor was identified in a human donor. This chain links TRBV20-1 with TRBJ1-2; D gene ambiguous. CDR3 in DNA: TGCAGTGCTAGAGATGGCGTTGGGGACTACACCTTC. Protein product: CSARDGVGDYTF.